Below are 32 T cell receptor beta chains sequenced from a single sample in a study of prognosis after radiotherapy for stage I lung cancer. Amplicons of TCR beta CDR3 were generated from genomic DNA by two-round multiplex PCR. TRBV and TRBJ genes each had their own specific primers in first-round PCR. TCRdb independently ran MiXCR on the multiplex PCR reads; one entry per CDR3 protein. Altogether 15,000 to 20,000 distinct CDR3 sequences are present, roughly 30% being singletons, with the ten largest covering approximately 25%. This material consisted of PBMCs, taken before or after stereotactic body radiation therapy (not recorded which). These TCRs come from a donor over 45 with non-small cell lung cancer.

This clonotype showed up many times. The V and J genes are TRBV7-2 and TRBJ2-5; perhaps TRBD2 as D (6 bases). V lost 5 bases, J lost 5 bases, and 21 bases lay in between. This CDR3 spans 16 amino acids. The germline V gene encodes CDR1 SGHTA and CDR2 FQGNSA. CDR3 sequence (DNA): TGTGCCAGCAGCCCGATCCAGGGAGGACTTTTGGAGACCCAGTACTTC. It specifies CASSPIQGGLLETQYF.

A note on this clonotype: This probably arose from a read error, given a far larger clone one base away. The V and J genes are TRBV6-4 and TRBJ2-6; 7 nucleotides align to TRBD1. Germline V CDR1 and CDR2: MRHNA, SNTAGT. The CDR3 totals 19 residues. Unmatched junction bases numbered 14, after V lost 6 bases and J lost 0 bases. The CDR3: CASSVNGDRQCSGANVLTF. CDR3 bases: TGTGCCAGCAGCGTCAACGGGGACAGACAATGCTCTGGGGCCAACGTCCTGACTTTC.

This clonotype occurred many times. V usage is TRBV4-3 and J usage is TRBJ2-7, with D perhaps matching TRBD1 (6 bases). Trimming cost V 4 bases and J 3 bases, with 16 bases left between them. The CDR3 contains 15 residues. Germline-derived CDR1 and CDR2 are LGHNA and YSLEER. This CDR3 is CASSLIRDTSYEQYF. The CDR3 DNA sequence: TGCGCCAGCAGCCTAATCCGGGACACTAGCTACGAGCAGTACTTC.

This clonotype was seen many times. The chain carries TRBV5-1 and TRBJ1-1, with a tentative D call TRBD1 (6 bases). The CDR3 is 15 amino acids. The ends were cut back, 2 bases at V and 0 bases at J, with 11 bases in the middle. Germline CDR1 is SGHRS and CDR2 is YFSETQ. The CDR3 DNA sequence: TGCGCCAGCAGCTTCGTGACAGGAATGAACACTGAAGCTTTCTTT. Its translation: CASSFVTGMNTEAFF.

A note on this clonotype: A far larger clone is one base from this, pointing to a likely read error. The chain couples TRBV6-8 to TRBJ1-3; D not resolved. This CDR3 spans 14 amino acids. Germline V CDR1 and CDR2: MNHGY, SAAAGT. The CDR3, as DNA: TGTACCAGCAGCAGCGGGGTCTCTGGAAACACCATATATTTT. It translates to CTSSSGVSGNTIYF.

This clonotype was seen ten or more times. This chain links TRBV20-1 with TRBJ1-3, with 9 bases that match TRBD1. V shed 4 bases and J 4 bases; nucleotides not matched to a gene: 2. Germline V gene lookup returns CDR1 DFQATT and CDR2 SNEGSKA (reference sequence). This CDR3 has 13 amino acids. Here the CDR3 reads CSANRGPGNTIYF. The CDR3 bases are TGCAGTGCTAACAGGGGGCCCGGAAACACCATATATTTT.

This clonotype was observed many times. This chain connects TRBV7-9 to TRBJ2-7, with D perhaps matching TRBD1 (5 bases). The CDR3 length is 13 residues. Germline V gene data show CDR1 as SEHNR and CDR2 as FQNEAQ (reference sequence). Trimming pared 1 base from V and 6 bases from J, leaving 10 bases between. CDR3 sequence: CASSLGGRLEQYF. As DNA, the CDR3 is TGTGCCAGCAGCTTAGGGGGCAGGCTCGAGCAGTACTTC.

V gene TRBV12-3 or TRBV12-4 combines with J gene TRBJ2-7; TRBD1 might be the D (5 bases). This CDR3 contains 12 residues. Deletions cut 8 bases from V and 0 bases from J, with 8 bases between. The CDR3 spells CASDSNSYEQYF. In DNA, the CDR3 is TGTGCCAGCGACAGCAACTCCTACGAGCAGTACTTC.

By sample share, this clonotype is medium-sized. The chain combines TRBV6-4 with TRBJ2-1, with 11 bases lining up with TRBD2. CDR1 and CDR2 from the germline V gene are MRHNA and SNTAGT. V lost 6 bases to trimming and J lost 7 bases; unmatched junction nucleotides: 8. The CDR3 totals 15 residues. For the CDR3, the DNA is TGTGCCAGCAGCGAAACTAGCGGGAGTAGTAATGAGCAGTTCTTC. It encodes CASSETSGSSNEQFF.

The chain recombines TRBV19 with TRBJ2-1; TRBD2 is a possible D gene (6 bases). V lost 3 bases to trimming and J lost 1 base, with 7 bases between them. In germline, CDR1 is LNHDA, CDR2 SQIVND (reference sequence). This CDR3 is 14 amino acids long. DNA for the CDR3: TGTGCCAGTAGTATCAGCGGGTCCTACAATGAGCAGTTCTTC. Its translation: CASSISGSYNEQFF.

This clonotype came up a few times. The V gene is TRBV3-1, the J gene TRBJ1-1, with 7 nucleotides matching TRBD1. Germline V gene lookup returns CDR1 LGHDT and CDR2 YNNKEL (reference sequence). V lost 3 bases, J lost 10 bases, and 8 bases stayed unmatched. CDR3 size: 13 residues. The CDR3 loop is CASSHLQGTPAFF. The DNA of the CDR3 is TGTGCCAGCAGCCACTTACAGGGGACGCCAGCTTTCTTT.

As for this clonotype: Only one base separates this from a far larger clonotype, so it likely reflects a read error. The chain is built from TRBV7-9 and TRBJ2-7; D could derive from TRBD1 or TRBD2 (6 bases each). Germline V gives CDR1 SEHNR, CDR2 FQNEAQ (reference sequence). The CDR3 runs to 11 residues. The CDR3 loop reads CASSLAGHKDF. Here the CDR3 DNA reads TGTGCCAGCAGCCTGGCGGGACACAAGGACTTC.

Many counts were recorded for this clonotype. V usage is TRBV7-2 and J usage is TRBJ2-3; TRBD2 matches 11 bases. The germline V gene encodes CDR1 SGHTA and CDR2 FQGNSA. Trimming took 5 bases from V and 0 from J; bases not matched to a gene: 7. The CDR3 has 17 residues. CDR3 sequence (DNA): TGTGCCAGCAGCCTTAGCGGGAGGGCTTCTAGCACAGATACGCAGTATTTT. This translates into CASSLSGRASSTDTQYF. The whole variable domain, remainder taken from reference TRBV7-2 and TRBJ2-3, is GAGVSQSPSNKVTEKGKDVELRCDPISGHTALYWYRQSLGQGLEFLIYFQGNSAPDKSGLPSDRFSAERTGGSVSTLTIQRTQQEDSAVYLCASSLSGRASSTDTQYFGPGTRLTVL.

This clonotype has a count of ten or more. This rearrangement joins TRBV4-1 to TRBJ2-7; 11 nucleotides match TRBD1. J lost 4 bases, V lost 0 bases, and 5 bases had no gene match. CDR1 MGHRA and CDR2 YSYEKL come from the germline V gene. This CDR3 region has 16 residues. CDR3 coding DNA: TGCGCCAGCAGCCAAGACGGACAGGGGGCTTTATACGAGCAGTACTTC. Residues: CASSQDGQGALYEQYF.

As for this clonotype: A read error may produce the germline difference seen at one junction end. V usage is TRBV13 and J usage is TRBJ2-1, with 8 bases identical to TRBD2. CDR1 and CDR2 (germline): PRHDT, FYEKMQ (reference sequence). The CDR3 loop spans 16 amino acids. DNA of the CDR3: TGTGCCAGCAGCCCCTGTACTAGCGGAGTTTACACTGAGCAGTTCTTC. Its translation is CASSPCTSGVYTEQFF.

On this clonotype: This likely reflects a read error, since a far larger clone is one base away. The chain is built from TRBV6-1 and TRBJ2-7; 7 nucleotides line up with TRBD2. The CDR3 sequence is 16 residues long. Germline loops: CDR1 MNHNS, CDR2 SASEGT. The V gene end was trimmed by 5 bases and the J gene end by 2 bases; junction bases not matched to a gene: 12. The CDR3 DNA sequence: TGTGCCAGCAGTTTCCGCGTCGGGAGGTCCACCTACGAGCAGTACTTC. Translation gives CASSFRVGRSTYEQYF.

This clonotype has a count of ten or more. The chain recombines TRBV11-2 with TRBJ2-7, with 16 positions matching TRBD2. The germline V gene encodes CDR1 SGHAT and CDR2 FQNNGV. After removal of 3 bases from V and 5 bases from J, the junction contained 7 bases not matched to a gene. This CDR3 is built from 17 residues. The CDR3 DNA reads as TGTGCCAGCAGCTTGGGACTAGCGGGAGGGCCTTGGGACGAGCAGTACTTC. Protein product: CASSLGLAGGPWDEQYF.

Of note for this clonotype: Being one base from a much bigger clone, this may be a read error. V is TRBV20-1 and J is TRBJ1-4, with D possibly being TRBD1 (6 bases). The CDR3 spans 14 residues. In germline, CDR1 is DFQATT, CDR2 SNEGSKA (reference sequence). The chain's CDR3 is CSAGETGSNERLFF. CDR3 DNA sequence: TGCAGTGCCGGGGAAACAGGGAGTAATGAAAGACTGTTTTTT.

With regard to this clonotype: A single base is all that separates this from a far larger clone, so a read error is likely. The CDR3 sequence: CASSYSGTRDRGPPGYGYTF. The CDR3, as DNA: TGTGCCAGCAGTTACTCAGGCACCCGGGACAGGGGCCCTCCGGGCTATGGCTACACCTTC. This chain joins TRBV6-4 and TRBJ1-2, with 10 bases identical to TRBD1. CDR3 length equals 20 residues. Germline V CDR1 and CDR2: MRHNA, SNTAGT.

The genes are TRBV6-1 and TRBJ2-7; D possibly corresponds to TRBD1 (6 bases). Germline V gene data show CDR1 as MNHNS and CDR2 as SASEGT. V was shortened by 10 bases and J by 3 bases, with 16 bases between the two germline ends. The CDR3 consists of 13 residues. CDR3 region: CAINDRDNYEQYF. CDR3 in DNA: TGTGCCATCAATGACCGGGACAACTACGAGCAGTACTTC.

This clonotype was recorded at least ten times. The CDR3 sequence is CASSLSRGSYEQYF. CDR3 nucleotide sequence: TGTGCCAGCAGTTTAAGCCGGGGATCGTACGAGCAGTACTTC. V gene TRBV12-3 or TRBV12-4 combines with J gene TRBJ2-7, with D possibly matching TRBD2 (5 bases). With 2 bases removed from V and 4 bases from J, the gap between germline ends came to 12 bases. This CDR3 contains 14 residues.

The rearrangement links TRBV7-2 to TRBJ2-1; the match to TRBD2 covers 11 bases. The CDR3 extends over 17 amino acids. Trimming cost V 1 base and J 3 bases; bases outside gene matches: 5. Germline assignment: CDR1 SGHTA and CDR2 FQGNSA. This chain's CDR3 is CASSLEGTSGRYNEQFF. The CDR3, as DNA: TGTGCCAGCAGCTTAGAAGGGACTAGCGGACGCTACAATGAGCAGTTCTTC.

This clonotype has ten or more counts. V and J are TRBV20-1 and TRBJ1-5, with D possibly matching TRBD1 (5 bases). CDR1 and CDR2 (germline): DFQATT, SNEGSKA (reference sequence). Trimming shortened V by 0 bases and J by 1 base, and 13 bases separated the two germline ends. This CDR3 has 16 amino acids. This CDR3 reads CSARDVGTGSNQPQHF. CDR3 DNA sequence: TGCAGTGCTAGAGATGTCGGGACGGGAAGCAATCAGCCCCAGCATTTT.

The chain combines TRBV7-9 with TRBJ2-3; D is unresolved. The V end lost 3 bases, the J end lost 6 bases, and 10 bases lay between the germline ends. The germline V gene encodes CDR1 SEHNR and CDR2 FQNEAQ (reference sequence). The CDR3 is made up of 13 amino acids. The CDR3 here is CASSFSIWDTQYF. The CDR3 bases are TGTGCCAGCAGCTTTTCTATCTGGGATACGCAGTATTTT. The entire variable domain, with the rest obtained from reference TRBV7-9 and TRBJ2-3, is as follows: DTGVSQNPRHKITKRGQNVTFRCDPISEHNRLYWYRQTLGQGPEFLTYFQNEAQLEKSRLLSDRFSAERPKGSFSTLEIQRTEQGDSAMYLCASSFSIWDTQYFGPGTRLTVL.

This clonotype was counted ten times or more. V usage is TRBV19 and J usage is TRBJ2-7, with 7 bases matching TRBD2. This CDR3 spans 14 amino acids. Germline V CDR1 and CDR2: LNHDA, SQIVND (reference sequence). With V trimmed by 4 bases and J by 7 bases, 10 bases remained unmatched. CDR3 region: CASSTTTSEREQYF. CDR3 coding DNA: TGTGCCAGTAGTACCACAACTAGCGAACGGGAGCAGTACTTC.

This clonotype has a count of ten or more. The chain joins TRBV12-3 or TRBV12-4 to TRBJ1-1; the D gene is possibly TRBD1 (5 bases). V lost 3 bases to trimming and J lost 8 bases, with 13 bases between them. CDR3 length equals 13 residues. In DNA form, the CDR3 reads TGTGCCAGCAGTTTCATTGTCGGGACGGAAGCTTTCTTT. It yields the protein CASSFIVGTEAFF.

This clonotype has a count of ten or more. The rearrangement joins TRBV5-6 to TRBJ2-2; TRBD1 might be the D (6 bases). Germline values: CDR1 SGHDT, CDR2 YYEEEE. V was cut by 2 bases and J by 3 bases, with 14 bases left in between. There are 16 residues in the CDR3. The CDR3 sequence is CASSFGWQGYTGELFF. For the CDR3, the DNA is TGTGCCAGCAGCTTCGGATGGCAGGGGTACACCGGGGAGCTGTTTTTT.

Regarding this clonotype: It differs at one base from a far larger clone, so likely a read error. The J gene is TRBJ1-6, the V gene TRBV6-4; no clear D gene. The CDR3 spans 15 residues. V was clipped by 3 bases and J by 7 bases, with 13 bases between them. Germline lookup yields CDR1 MRHNA and CDR2 SNTAGT. The CDR3 bases are TGTGCCAGCAGTGAATCAAAGGGATCGAATTCACCCCTCCACTTT. The encoded protein is CASSESKGSNSPLHF.

In this sample, this clonotype turned up many times. The chain joins TRBV7-9 to TRBJ1-5, with 7 bases fitting TRBD1. With 3 bases clipped from V and 3 bases from J, the junction kept 2 bases outside the gene matches. Germline values: CDR1 SEHNR, CDR2 FQNEAQ (reference sequence). The CDR3 is 14 residues long. The CDR3, as DNA: TGTGCCAGCAGCTTGGGACAGACCAATCAGCCCCAGCATTTT. Residues: CASSLGQTNQPQHF.

By frequency in the sample, this clonotype is medium-sized. The chain combines TRBV7-2 with TRBJ2-1; 13 bases match TRBD2. The CDR3 has 16 amino acids. J lost 7 bases, V lost 1 base, and 4 bases had no gene match. The germline V gene has CDR1 SGHTA and CDR2 FQGNSA. CDR3 region: CASSLGGLAGKNEQFF. The CDR3 DNA follows: TGTGCCAGCAGCTTAGGGGGACTAGCGGGAAAAAATGAGCAGTTCTTC.

CDR3 in DNA: TGTGCCAGCACCCACATGACAGGGAGAAAGGCCCAGTACTTC. It yields the protein CASTHMTGRKAQYF. The V call is TRBV27, the J call TRBJ2-5, with 7 bases lining up with TRBD1. V lost 7 bases, J lost 9 bases, and 14 bases stayed unmatched. This CDR3 has 14 amino acids. The germline V gene has CDR1 MNHEY and CDR2 SMNVEV (reference sequence).

In this sample, this clonotype is medium-sized (0.01 to 0.1%). V usage is TRBV20-1 and J usage is TRBJ2-5; a weak D match, TRBD2 (6 bases). Trimming cost V 6 bases and J 0 bases, with 11 bases left between them. There are 13 residues in the CDR3. The germline V gene has CDR1 DFQATT and CDR2 SNEGSKA (reference sequence). The CDR3 region is CSAALAYQETQYF. The CDR3 DNA follows: TGCAGTGCAGCCCTAGCGTACCAAGAGACCCAGTACTTC.